The 29 T cell receptor beta chains given below trace back to one sample, sequenced in a study of CD8 T cells in ankylosing spondylitis. From the 5' RACE reads, TCRdb called clonotypes with MiXCR, one entry per CDR3 protein. The table records a few hundred thousand distinct CDR3 sequences, less than 25% of them present only once. The sequencing input was blood, either unsorted or a sorted T cell fraction (not recorded which). The receptors were sampled from a female donor with ankylosing spondylitis or in good health (not recorded which).

The V and J genes are TRBV7-2 and TRBJ2-1; possible D gene TRBD2, 6 bases. CDR1 and CDR2 from the germline V gene are SGHTA and FQGNSA. V lost 0 bases and J 12 bases, leaving 12 bases between the germline ends. The CDR3 loop spans 13 amino acids. CDR3: CASSLAGGAGQFF. In nucleotides, the CDR3 is TGTGCCAGCAGCTTAGCGGGCGGGGCGGGGCAGTTCTTC.

The rearrangement links TRBV9 to TRBJ2-2, with TRBD2 identical over 10 bases. This CDR3 is built from 16 residues. V shed 3 bases and J 3 bases; nucleotides not matched to a gene: 5. Germline CDR1 and CDR2: SGDLS and YYNGEE. As DNA, the CDR3 is TGTGCCAGCAGCGGCCGGACTAGCGGTTACACCGGGGAGCTGTTTTTT. This sequence encodes CASSGRTSGYTGELFF. The entire variable domain, with the rest obtained from reference TRBV9 and TRBJ2-2, is as follows: DSGVTQTPKHLITATGQRVTLRCSPRSGDLSVYWYQQSLDQGLQFLIQYYNGEERAKGNILERFSAQQFPDLHSELNLSSLELGDSALYFCASSGRTSGYTGELFFGEGSRLTVL.

This clonotype was detected ten times or more. The V gene is TRBV29-1, the J gene TRBJ2-1; D may match TRBD1 or TRBD2 (6 bases each). The germline CDR1 and CDR2 sequences are SQVTM and ANQGSEA. V was pared by 6 bases and J by 7 bases, with 16 bases between. The CDR3 loop spans 13 amino acids. CDR3 protein: CSVGIRRGNEQFF. CDR3 coding DNA: TGCAGCGTGGGCATAAGGAGGGGGAATGAGCAGTTCTTC.

The table lists this clonotype with many counts. This sequence joins TRBV29-1 and TRBJ2-7, with D perhaps TRBD1 (5 bases). CDR1 and CDR2 (germline): SQVTM, ANQGSEA. Trimming took off 6 bases at V and 2 bases at J, with 8 bases between the two ends. There are 11 residues in the CDR3. The CDR3: CSVMDTYEQYF. CDR3 in DNA: TGCAGCGTGATGGACACCTACGAGCAGTACTTC.

CDR3 sequence reads: CASKGNRGYEQYF. The CDR3 bases are TGTGCCAGCAAAGGTAACAGGGGATACGAGCAGTACTTC. V gene TRBV6-1 combines with J gene TRBJ2-7; TRBD1 agrees at 7 bases. In germline, CDR1 is MNHNS, CDR2 SASEGT. The length of the CDR3 is 13 residues. The trim removed 7 bases at V and 4 bases at J, leaving 7 bases unmatched.

CDR3 sequence: CSASLPGQGHEQYF. Here the CDR3 DNA reads TGCAGTGCTAGCCTCCCGGGACAGGGCCACGAGCAGTACTTC. The J gene is TRBJ2-7, the V gene TRBV20-1, with TRBD1 identical over 9 bases. The trim removed 3 bases at V and 5 bases at J, leaving 8 bases unmatched. This CDR3 contains 14 residues. From germline, CDR1 is DFQATT and CDR2 SNEGSKA (reference sequence).

This clonotype appeared a few times. The gene calls are TRBV12-3 or TRBV12-4 and TRBJ1-1; D unclear. This CDR3 is 13 amino acids long. Between the trimmed V and J ends, which lost 5 bases and 4 bases, there was a span of 11 bases. The CDR3 nucleotides are TGTGCCAGCAGTCCTGCTCACGGCACTGAAGCTTTCTTT. Translation gives CASSPAHGTEAFF.

This clonotype has just a few counts. The chain couples TRBV20-1 to TRBJ2-1, with a tentative D call TRBD2 (6 bases). Trimming shortened V by 1 base and J by 15 bases, and 19 bases separated the two germline ends. CDR3 size: 13 residues. Germline CDR1 is DFQATT and CDR2 is SNEGSKA (reference sequence). CDR3 in amino acids: CSARGLRGLEWFF. As DNA, the CDR3 is TGCAGTGCTAGAGGTTTGCGGGGCCTAGAGTGGTTCTTC.

This clonotype was counted ten times or more. Compared with germline, one end of the junction differs, possibly owing to a read error. The genes are TRBV12-3 or TRBV12-4 and TRBJ2-5; TRBD1 might be the D (6 bases). This CDR3 is 13 amino acids long. CDR3 in amino acids: CASSLGGQETQYF. CDR3 bases: TGCGCCAGCAGCCTAGGGGGACAAGAGACCCAGTACTTC.

The CDR3 protein is CASSPPGGTYNEQFF. CDR3 nucleotides: TGTGCCAGCAGCCCTCCCGGGGGAACCTACAATGAGCAGTTCTTC. V is TRBV11-2 and J is TRBJ2-1; TRBD2 is a possible D gene (6 bases). The CDR3 is made up of 15 amino acids. V gave up 5 bases and J gave up 2 bases, with 13 bases separating them. Germline CDR1 reads SGHAT; CDR2 reads FQNNGV.

This clonotype showed up just a few times. The J gene is TRBJ2-7, the V gene TRBV4-3; no reliable D call. In germline, CDR1 is LGHNA, CDR2 YSLEER. The CDR3 sequence is 13 residues long. V lost 2 bases to trimming and J lost 2 bases, with 7 bases between them. Written as DNA, the CDR3 is TGCGCCAGCAGCCAAACTACTGCCTACGAGCAGTACTTC. This encodes CASSQTTAYEQYF.

The table lists this clonotype with a few counts. This chain uses TRBV6-5 with TRBJ2-7, with a weak D call TRBD1 (6 bases). The CDR3 covers 17 residues. Germline lookup yields CDR1 MNHEY and CDR2 SVGAGI. Trimming stripped 0 bases from V and 2 bases from J, with 17 bases between. The CDR3 region has the DNA TGTGCCAGCAGTTACTCGCGAGAGGGGGTTTACACCTACGAGCAGTACTTC. This gives the protein CASSYSREGVYTYEQYF.

The chain uses TRBV24-1 and TRBJ2-1, with 10 nucleotides matching TRBD2. CDR1 KGHDR and CDR2 SFDVKD come from the germline V gene. The V segment lost 4 bases and the J segment 7 bases; nucleotides outside the gene matches: 9. CDR3 size: 16 residues. This chain's CDR3 is CATSDPSSGRVNEQFF. The CDR3 region has the DNA TGTGCCACCAGTGACCCGTCTAGCGGGAGAGTAAATGAGCAGTTCTTC.

This clonotype came up many times. The gene calls are TRBV29-1 and TRBJ2-1, with TRBD2 matching over 11 bases. Trimming took 8 bases from V and 5 from J; bases not matched to a gene: 8. The CDR3 covers 14 residues. The germline CDR1 and CDR2 sequences are SQVTM and ANQGSEA. Here the CDR3 DNA reads TGCAGCCCCTGGGTAGCGGGAGGGGACAATGAGCAGTTCTTC. Translating gives CSPWVAGGDNEQFF.

This clonotype was counted only a few times. The J gene is TRBJ2-7, the V gene TRBV14, with D possibly being TRBD2 (6 bases). The CDR3 totals 14 residues. The germline V gene encodes CDR1 SGHDN and CDR2 FVKESK. V lost 4 bases and J lost 7, with 17 bases in between. The CDR3 here is CASSRSSVAGEQYF. The CDR3 nucleotides are TGTGCCAGCAGCCGCTCTAGCGTTGCCGGGGAGCAGTACTTC.

This clonotype turned up a few times. The chain joins TRBV24-1 to TRBJ2-3; a weak D match, TRBD1 (6 bases). The CDR3 contains 13 residues. The V end lost 6 bases, the J end lost 0 bases, and 6 bases lay between the germline ends. Germline CDR1 reads KGHDR; CDR2 reads SFDVKD. CDR3: CATSTGSTDTQYF. The CDR3 nucleotides are TGTGCCACCAGTACAGGGAGCACAGATACGCAGTATTTT.

The chain employs TRBV12-3 or TRBV12-4 and TRBJ2-2, with 7 bases that match TRBD1. Losses at the gene ends were 7 bases for V and 3 bases for J; bases not matched to a gene: 2. The CDR3 contains 13 residues. The CDR3 DNA follows: TGTGCCAGCATAGACAGGGACACCGGGGAGCTGTTTTTT. Its translation is CASIDRDTGELFF.

The table lists this clonotype with a few counts. This rearrangement joins TRBV18 to TRBJ2-3; no reliable D call. V was clipped by 3 bases and J by 3 bases, with 19 bases between them. The germline CDR1 and CDR2 sequences are KGHSH and LQKENI. This CDR3 region has 17 residues. CDR3 sequence reads: CASSPKMVASWTDTQYF. CDR3 nucleotides: TGTGCCAGCTCACCGAAAATGGTTGCTAGTTGGACAGATACGCAGTATTTT.

This clonotype was picked up a small number of times. V usage is TRBV19 and J usage is TRBJ2-2; 7 bases are a match to TRBD1. Germline-derived CDR1 and CDR2 are LNHDA and SQIVND (reference sequence). The CDR3 loop spans 16 amino acids. The V segment lost 5 bases and the J segment 5 bases; nucleotides outside the gene matches: 11. The CDR3 spells CASSPTGPVVTGELFF. DNA of the CDR3: TGTGCCAGTAGTCCGACAGGGCCGGTAGTTACCGGGGAGCTGTTTTTT.

The chain couples TRBV6-5 to TRBJ2-5; D gene uncertain. This CDR3 spans 14 amino acids. V was shortened by 4 bases and J by 3 bases, with 12 bases between the two germline ends. The germline gives CDR1 MNHEY, CDR2 SVGAGI. The CDR3 region has the DNA TGTGCCAGCAGTTGGGCCAGAATAGAAGAGACCCAGTACTTC. This codes for CASSWARIEETQYF.

This clonotype was seen a few times. The chain combines TRBV29-1 with TRBJ2-5; maybe TRBD2 (6 bases). The CDR3 length is 14 residues. From germline, CDR1 is SQVTM and CDR2 ANQGSEA. The V and J ends lost 5 bases and 4 bases respectively, with 17 bases between them. CDR3 nucleotides: TGCAGCGTTACCTGGGAGGCAATGGGAGAGACCCAGTACTTC. Its translation: CSVTWEAMGETQYF.

The rearrangement joins TRBV7-8 to TRBJ2-1; D is possibly TRBD2 (6 bases). The V end was cut by 5 bases, the J end by 4 bases, with 12 bases between. From germline, CDR1 is SGHVS and CDR2 FQNEAQ. The CDR3 length is 14 residues. CDR3 in DNA: TGTGCCAGCAGCCCCCGACTAGTTTACAATGAGCAGTTCTTC. This translates into CASSPRLVYNEQFF.

This clonotype was seen ten or more times. The chain employs TRBV7-2 and TRBJ2-7; D uncertain. V was shortened by 6 bases and J by 2 bases, with 5 bases between the two germline ends. Germline assignment: CDR1 SGHTA and CDR2 FQGNSA. This CDR3 spans 11 amino acids. CDR3 sequence reads: CASSLTYEQYF. CDR3 DNA sequence: TGTGCCAGCAGTTTGACCTACGAGCAGTACTTC.

The rearrangement uses TRBV6-1 and TRBJ2-4; 7 nucleotides align to TRBD1. J lost 9 bases, V lost 7 bases, and 12 bases had no gene match. Germline values: CDR1 MNHNS, CDR2 SASEGT. This CDR3 spans 14 amino acids. CDR3 in amino acids: CASTRTGVGGIQYF. The CDR3 DNA reads as TGTGCCAGCACCAGGACAGGAGTAGGCGGCATTCAGTACTTC.

The V gene is TRBV20-1, the J gene TRBJ2-2; the D call may be TRBD1 or TRBD2 (5 bases each). Trimming shortened V by 1 base and J by 1 base, and 7 bases separated the two germline ends. This CDR3 is built from 14 residues. Per germline, CDR1 DFQATT and CDR2 SNEGSKA (reference sequence). The CDR3 DNA is TGCAGTGCTAGAGGGGACGGGAACACCGGGGAGCTGTTTTTT. The encoded protein is CSARGDGNTGELFF.

The rearrangement uses TRBV12-3 or TRBV12-4 and TRBJ1-6, with D perhaps matching TRBD1 (5 bases). This CDR3 comprises 15 residues. The ends were cut back, 2 bases at V and 6 bases at J, with 11 bases in the middle. For the CDR3, the DNA is TGTGCCAGCAGTTTAAGTGTGGGGGGTAATTCACCCCTCCACTTT. Protein product: CASSLSVGGNSPLHF.

This clonotype was seen ten or more times. The chain carries TRBV29-1 and TRBJ2-3; weak D call: TRBD2 (6 bases). The CDR3 runs to 16 residues. The V gene lost 2 bases and the J gene lost 2 bases, with 17 bases spanning the gap. Germline values: CDR1 SQVTM, CDR2 ANQGSEA. CDR3 loop: CSVESSGRESTDTQYF. In DNA form, the CDR3 reads TGCAGCGTTGAATCGTCCGGGAGAGAATCCACAGATACGCAGTATTTT.

V is TRBV27 and J is TRBJ2-7; 8 nucleotides line up with TRBD2. This CDR3 region has 16 residues. Germline values: CDR1 MNHEY, CDR2 SMNVEV (reference sequence). V shed 5 bases and J 0 bases; nucleotides not matched to a gene: 9. CDR3 loop: CASSRLASFYSYEQYF. The CDR3 DNA reads TGTGCCAGCAGTAGACTAGCGAGCTTCTACTCCTACGAGCAGTACTTC.

This clonotype was picked up a small number of times. The rearrangement joins TRBV15 to TRBJ2-1; 7 positions match TRBD1. This CDR3 spans 14 amino acids. J was trimmed by 7 bases and V by 8 bases; bases with no gene match: 11. Germline V gene data show CDR1 as LNHNV and CDR2 as YYDKDF (reference sequence). Here the CDR3 reads CATEVTGVGNEQFF. CDR3 sequence (DNA): TGTGCCACCGAAGTTACAGGGGTGGGGAATGAGCAGTTCTTC.